This T cell receptor (beta chain) was profiled in a study of blood T cells in healthy people across ages. Overall study findings and caveats: It was not known whether donors were CMV positive (a possible confounder of expanded clonotype changes).

Primers used in a second PCR of about 7 to 12 cycles were a sample-barcoded 5' primer and a J-beta primer mix. All cDNA molecules were each tagged by a template-switch adaptor with 12 random nucleotides. Any given sample supplied a minimum of 3 million CDR3-containing paired-end reads. TCRdb fed the 5' RACE reads into MiXCR, producing one record per CDR3 protein. The sample yields about 690,000 distinct CDR3 sequences, around 38% seen once. Total RNA amounts of at least 6 micrograms were extracted per sample. On this clonotype itself: Its antigen is not known.

This CDR3 spans 14 amino acids. After removal of 4 bases from V and 9 bases from J, the junction contained 7 bases not matched to a gene. The germline gives CDR1 MDHEN, CDR2 SYDVKM. J is TRBJ2-1 and V is TRBV28; TRBD1 matches 9 bases. The TCR sequence derives from a man older than 75 in good health. Sequencing was done on a sample of blood. The CDR3: CASSSQQGAGEQFF. CDR3 sequence (DNA): TGTGCCAGCAGTTCTCAACAGGGGGCAGGTGAGCAGTTCTTC.